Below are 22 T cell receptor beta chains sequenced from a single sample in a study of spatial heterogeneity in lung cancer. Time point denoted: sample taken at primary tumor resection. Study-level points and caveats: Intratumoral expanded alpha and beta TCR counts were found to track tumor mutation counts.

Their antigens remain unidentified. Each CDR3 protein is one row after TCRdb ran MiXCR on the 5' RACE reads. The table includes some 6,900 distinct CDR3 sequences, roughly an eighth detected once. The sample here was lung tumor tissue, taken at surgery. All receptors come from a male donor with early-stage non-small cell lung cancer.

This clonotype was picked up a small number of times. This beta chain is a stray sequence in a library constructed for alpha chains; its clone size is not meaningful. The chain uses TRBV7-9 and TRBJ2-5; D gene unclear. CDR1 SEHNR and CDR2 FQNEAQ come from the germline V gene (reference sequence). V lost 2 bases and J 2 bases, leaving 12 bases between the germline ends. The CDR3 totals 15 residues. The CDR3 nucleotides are TGTGCCAGCAGCTTAAAATTCAGTACTCAAGAGACCCAGTACTTC. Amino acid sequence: CASSLKFSTQETQYF.

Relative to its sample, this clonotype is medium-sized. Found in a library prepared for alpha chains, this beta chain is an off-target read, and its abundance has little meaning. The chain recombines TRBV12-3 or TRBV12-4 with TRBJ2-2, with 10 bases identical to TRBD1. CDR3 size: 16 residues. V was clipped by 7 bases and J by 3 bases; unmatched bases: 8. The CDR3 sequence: CASTLGQGVDTGELFF. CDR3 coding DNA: TGTGCCAGCACCCTCGGACAGGGGGTGGACACCGGGGAGCTGTTTTTT.

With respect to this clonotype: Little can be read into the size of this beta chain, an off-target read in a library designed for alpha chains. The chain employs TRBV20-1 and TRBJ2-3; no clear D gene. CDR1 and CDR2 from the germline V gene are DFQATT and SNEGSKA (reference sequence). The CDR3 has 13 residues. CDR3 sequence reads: CSLWVQDTDTQYF. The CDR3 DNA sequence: TGCAGCCTGTGGGTTCAGGACACAGATACGCAGTATTTT.

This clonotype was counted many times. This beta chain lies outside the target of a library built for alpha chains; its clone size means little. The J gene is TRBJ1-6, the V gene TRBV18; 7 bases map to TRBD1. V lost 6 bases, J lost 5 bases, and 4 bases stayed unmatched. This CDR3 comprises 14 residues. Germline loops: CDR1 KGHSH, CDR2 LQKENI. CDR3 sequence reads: CASSAGGDNSPLHF. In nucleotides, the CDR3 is TGTGCCAGCTCTGCAGGGGGAGATAATTCACCCCTCCACTTT.

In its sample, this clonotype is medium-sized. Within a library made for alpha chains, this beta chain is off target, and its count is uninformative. The CDR3 bases are TGTGCCAGCAGAAGGACAGGAGGCTATGGCTACACCTTC. It codes for CASRRTGGYGYTF. V is TRBV28 and J is TRBJ1-2; 7 positions match TRBD1. V gave up 6 bases and J gave up 4 bases; unmatched junction bases: 5. Per the germline V gene, CDR1 is MDHEN and CDR2 is SYDVKM. This CDR3 contains 13 residues.

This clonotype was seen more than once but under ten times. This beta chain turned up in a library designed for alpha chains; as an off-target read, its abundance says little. CDR3 protein: CASSLVAGSEQFF. Here the CDR3 DNA reads TGTGCCAGCAGCTTAGTAGCGGGGAGTGAGCAGTTCTTC. The rearrangement joins TRBV7-9 to TRBJ2-1; 8 nucleotides agree with TRBD2. This CDR3 has 13 amino acids. V lost 1 base and J lost 9; bases outside the gene matches: 2. CDR1 and CDR2 from the germline V gene are SEHNR and FQNEAQ (reference sequence).

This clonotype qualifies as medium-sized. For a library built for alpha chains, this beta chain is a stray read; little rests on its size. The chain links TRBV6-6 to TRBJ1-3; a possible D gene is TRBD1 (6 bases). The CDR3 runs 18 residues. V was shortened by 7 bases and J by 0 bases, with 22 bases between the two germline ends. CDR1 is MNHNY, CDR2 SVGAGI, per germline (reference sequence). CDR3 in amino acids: CASTRQVVTVDSGNTIYF. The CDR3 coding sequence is TGTGCCAGCACGCGACAGGTAGTCACGGTGGACTCTGGAAACACCATATATTTT.

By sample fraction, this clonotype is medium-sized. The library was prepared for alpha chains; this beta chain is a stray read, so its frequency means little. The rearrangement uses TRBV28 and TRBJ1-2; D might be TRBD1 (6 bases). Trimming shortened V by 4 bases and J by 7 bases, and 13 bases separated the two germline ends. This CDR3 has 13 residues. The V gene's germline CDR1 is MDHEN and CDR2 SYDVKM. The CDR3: CASSSQGLGGYTF. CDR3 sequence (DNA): TGTGCCAGCAGTTCTCAGGGGTTGGGTGGCTACACCTTC.

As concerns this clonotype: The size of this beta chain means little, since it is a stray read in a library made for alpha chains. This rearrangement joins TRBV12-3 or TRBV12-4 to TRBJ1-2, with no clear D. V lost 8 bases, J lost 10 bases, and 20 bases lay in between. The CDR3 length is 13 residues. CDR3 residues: CASLSSGLEYYTF. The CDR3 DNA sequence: TGTGCCAGCCTATCCTCGGGCCTTGAATACTACACCTTC.

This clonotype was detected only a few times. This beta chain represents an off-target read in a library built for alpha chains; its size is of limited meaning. CDR3 loop: CASSLLGQVTEAFF. DNA of the CDR3: TGTGCCAGCAGCTTATTGGGACAGGTCACTGAAGCTTTCTTT. The chain has TRBV5-6 and TRBJ1-1; 8 bases are a match to TRBD1. The CDR3 has 14 amino acids. J was trimmed by 4 bases and V by 2 bases; bases with no gene match: 4. CDR1 SGHDT and CDR2 YYEEEE come from the germline V gene.

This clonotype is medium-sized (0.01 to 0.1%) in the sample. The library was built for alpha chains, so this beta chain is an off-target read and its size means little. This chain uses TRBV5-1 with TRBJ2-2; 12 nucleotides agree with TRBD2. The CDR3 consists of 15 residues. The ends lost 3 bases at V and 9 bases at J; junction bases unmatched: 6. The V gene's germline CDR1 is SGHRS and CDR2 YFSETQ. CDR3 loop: CASSYGTSGPRELFF. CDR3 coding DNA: TGCGCCAGCAGCTACGGGACTAGCGGGCCAAGGGAGCTGTTTTTT.

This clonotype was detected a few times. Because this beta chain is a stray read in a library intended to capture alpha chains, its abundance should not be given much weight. CDR3 sequence: CASSYSRGAFEAFF. The CDR3 DNA is TGTGCCAGCAGTTACTCGAGGGGAGCATTTGAAGCTTTCTTT. This sequence joins TRBV6-2 or TRBV6-3 and TRBJ1-1; TRBD1 might be the D (5 bases). The CDR3 contains 14 residues. Germline CDR1 MNHEY, CDR2 SVGEGT. The V end was cut by 0 bases, the J end by 7 bases, with 12 bases between.

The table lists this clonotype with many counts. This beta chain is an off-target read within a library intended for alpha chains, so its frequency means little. This chain's CDR3 is CSAPSAKGSSYEQYF. Written as DNA, the CDR3 is TGCAGTGCCCCCTCCGCGAAGGGAAGCTCCTACGAGCAGTACTTC. The chain carries TRBV20-1 and TRBJ2-7; D remains ambiguous. Germline CDR1 and CDR2: DFQATT and SNEGSKA (reference sequence). V was shortened by 6 bases and J by 0 bases, with 18 bases between the two germline ends. CDR3 length: 15 residues.

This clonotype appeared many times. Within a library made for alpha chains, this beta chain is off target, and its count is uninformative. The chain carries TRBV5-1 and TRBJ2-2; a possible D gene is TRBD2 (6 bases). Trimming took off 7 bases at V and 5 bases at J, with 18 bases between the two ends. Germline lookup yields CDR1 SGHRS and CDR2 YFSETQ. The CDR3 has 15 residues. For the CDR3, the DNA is TGCGCCAGCTTCCCGACCTTGGCGGGAACCGGGGAGCTGTTTTTT. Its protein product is CASFPTLAGTGELFF.

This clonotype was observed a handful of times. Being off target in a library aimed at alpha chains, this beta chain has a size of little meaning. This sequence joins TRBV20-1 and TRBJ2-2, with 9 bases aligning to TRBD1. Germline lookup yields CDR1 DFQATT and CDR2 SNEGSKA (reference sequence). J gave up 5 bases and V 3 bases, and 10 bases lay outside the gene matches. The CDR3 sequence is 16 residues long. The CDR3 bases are TGCAGTGCTAGCCAGCGTGGGACAGGGATGACCGGGGAGCTGTTTTTT. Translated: CSASQRGTGMTGELFF.

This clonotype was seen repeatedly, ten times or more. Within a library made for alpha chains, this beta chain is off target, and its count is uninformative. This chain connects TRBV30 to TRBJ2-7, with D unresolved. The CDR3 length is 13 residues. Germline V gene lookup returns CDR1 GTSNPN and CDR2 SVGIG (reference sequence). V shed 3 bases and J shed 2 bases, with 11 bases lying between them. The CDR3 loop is CAWSPPITYEQYF. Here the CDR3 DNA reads TGTGCCTGGAGCCCCCCTATTACCTACGAGCAGTACTTC.

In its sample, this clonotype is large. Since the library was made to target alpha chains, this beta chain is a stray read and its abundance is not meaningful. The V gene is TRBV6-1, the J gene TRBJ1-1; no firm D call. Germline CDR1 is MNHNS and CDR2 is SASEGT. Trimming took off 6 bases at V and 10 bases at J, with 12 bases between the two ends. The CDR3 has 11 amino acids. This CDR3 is CASRSGIRAFF. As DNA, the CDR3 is TGTGCCAGCAGGTCTGGTATCAGAGCTTTCTTT.

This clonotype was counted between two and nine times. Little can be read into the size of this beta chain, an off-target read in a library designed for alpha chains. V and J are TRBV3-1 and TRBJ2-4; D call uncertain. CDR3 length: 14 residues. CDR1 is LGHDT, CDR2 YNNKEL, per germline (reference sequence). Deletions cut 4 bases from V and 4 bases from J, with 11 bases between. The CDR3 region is CASSLTDGKNIQYF. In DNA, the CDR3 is TGTGCCAGCAGCCTAACCGATGGGAAAAACATTCAGTACTTC.

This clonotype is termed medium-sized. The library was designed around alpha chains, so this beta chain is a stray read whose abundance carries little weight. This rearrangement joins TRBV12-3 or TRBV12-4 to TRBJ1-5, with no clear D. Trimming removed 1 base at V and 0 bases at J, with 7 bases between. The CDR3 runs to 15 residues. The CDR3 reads CASSLEADSNQPQHF. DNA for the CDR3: TGTGCCAGCAGTTTAGAGGCAGATAGCAATCAGCCCCAGCATTTT.

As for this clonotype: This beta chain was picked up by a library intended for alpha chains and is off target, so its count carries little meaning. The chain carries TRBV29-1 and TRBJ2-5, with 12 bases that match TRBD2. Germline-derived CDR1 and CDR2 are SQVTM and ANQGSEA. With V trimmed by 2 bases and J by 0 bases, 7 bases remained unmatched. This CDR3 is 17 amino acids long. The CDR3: CSVEKLGTSGYQETQYF. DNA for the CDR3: TGCAGCGTTGAAAAGCTTGGGACTAGCGGGTACCAAGAGACCCAGTACTTC.

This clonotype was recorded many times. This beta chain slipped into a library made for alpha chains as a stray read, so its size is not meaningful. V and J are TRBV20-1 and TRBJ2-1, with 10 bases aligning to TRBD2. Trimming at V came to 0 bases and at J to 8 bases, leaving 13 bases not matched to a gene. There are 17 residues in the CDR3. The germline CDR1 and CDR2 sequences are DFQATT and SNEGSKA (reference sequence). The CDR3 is CSARDRTSGGYIHEQFF. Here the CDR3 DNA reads TGCAGTGCTAGAGACCGGACTAGCGGAGGGTACATTCATGAGCAGTTCTTC.

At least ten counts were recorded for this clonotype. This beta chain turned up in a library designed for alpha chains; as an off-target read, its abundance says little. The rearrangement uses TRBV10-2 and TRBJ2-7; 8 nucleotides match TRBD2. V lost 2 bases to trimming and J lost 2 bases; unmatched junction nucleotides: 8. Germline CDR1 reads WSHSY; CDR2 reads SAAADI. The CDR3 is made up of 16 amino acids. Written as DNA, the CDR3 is TGCGCCAGCAGTGAGACACCGGGACTAGTCGCCTACGAGCAGTACTTC. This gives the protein CASSETPGLVAYEQYF.